This T cell receptor beta chain was recovered during a study of T cell repertoires in cytomegalovirus infection. V was trimmed by 2 bases and J by 5 bases, leaving 15 bases between them. The CDR3 totals 15 residues. Per the germline V gene, CDR1 is MDHEN and CDR2 is SYDVKM. TCRdb re-called the reads with MiXCR, one entry per CDR3 protein. Of 200,000 to 300,000 distinct CDR3 sequences in the sample, roughly an eighth are singletons; the top ten hold about 8.7%. This clonotype was detected ten times or more. Sequences were obtained from PBMCs. The rearrangement joins TRBV28 to TRBJ1-1, with a weak D call TRBD1 (5 bases). The source is a human donor in good health (CMV status not recorded). Some clones in this sample may be carry-over from other donors' samples. CDR3 loop: CASSLTQGRGTEAFF. The DNA of the CDR3 is TGTGCCAGCAGTTTAACTCAGGGTAGGGGAACTGAAGCTTTCTTT.